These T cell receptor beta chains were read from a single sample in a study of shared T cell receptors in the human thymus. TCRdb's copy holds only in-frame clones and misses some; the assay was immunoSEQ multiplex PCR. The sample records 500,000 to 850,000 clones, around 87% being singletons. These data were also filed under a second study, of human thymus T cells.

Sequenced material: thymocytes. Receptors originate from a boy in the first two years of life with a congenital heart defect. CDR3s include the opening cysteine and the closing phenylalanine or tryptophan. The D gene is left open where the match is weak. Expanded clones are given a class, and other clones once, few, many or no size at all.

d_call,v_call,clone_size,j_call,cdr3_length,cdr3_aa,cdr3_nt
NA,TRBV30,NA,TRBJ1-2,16,CAWVPKADAPNYGYTF,TGTGCCTGGGTCCCTAAAGCGGACGCACCAAACTATGGCTACACCTTC
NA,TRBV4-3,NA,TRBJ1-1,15,CASSQDTQGNTEAFF,TGCGCCAGCAGCCAAGATACTCAGGGAAACACTGAAGCTTTCTTT
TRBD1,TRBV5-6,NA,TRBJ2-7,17,CASSWGQGAFSSYEQYF,TGTGCCAGCAGCTGGGGACAGGGGGCTTTCAGCTCCTACGAGCAGTACTTC
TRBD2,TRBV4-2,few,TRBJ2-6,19,CASSQDGLADYSGANVLTF,TGTGCCAGCAGCCAAGATGGGCTAGCGGATTACTCTGGGGCCAACGTCCTGACTTTC
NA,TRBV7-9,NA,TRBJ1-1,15,CASSIADRFGTEAFF,TGTGCCAGCAGCATAGCAGACAGGTTCGGCACTGAAGCTTTCTTT
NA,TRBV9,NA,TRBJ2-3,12,CASSVEGDTQYF,TGTGCCAGCAGCGTAGAGGGGGATACGCAGTATTTT
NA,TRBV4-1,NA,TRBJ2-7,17,CASSQDARWAGESEQYF,TGCGCCAGCAGCCAAGATGCTCGGTGGGCAGGGGAGAGCGAGCAGTACTTC
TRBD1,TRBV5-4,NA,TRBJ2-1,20,CASSGVQDRGRAISYNEQFF,TGTGCCAGCAGCGGCGTCCAGGACAGGGGGCGAGCTATTTCCTACAATGAGCAGTTCTTC
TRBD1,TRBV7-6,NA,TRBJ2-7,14,CASSLGGPDRVQYF,TGTGCCAGCAGCTTAGGGGGGCCTGACAGGGTTCAGTACTTC
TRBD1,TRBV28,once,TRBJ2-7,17,CASSLSWRDRGPYEQYF,TGTGCCAGCAGTTTATCGTGGCGGGACAGGGGTCCCTACGAGCAGTACTTC
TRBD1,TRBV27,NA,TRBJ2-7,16,CASSLWWDRAPYEQYF,TGTGCCAGCAGTTTATGGTGGGACAGGGCACCCTACGAGCAGTACTTC
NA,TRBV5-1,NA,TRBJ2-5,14,CASSLGLSSRTQYF,TGCGCCAGCAGCTTAGGACTATCATCCAGGACCCAGTACTTC
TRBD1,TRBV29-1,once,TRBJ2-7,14,CSVCRTGYPYEQYF,TGCAGCGTTTGCAGGACAGGGTACCCCTACGAGCAGTACTTC
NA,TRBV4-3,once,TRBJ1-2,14,CASSQLGRDYGYTF,TGCGCCAGCAGCCAACTGGGCAGGGACTATGGCTACACCTTC
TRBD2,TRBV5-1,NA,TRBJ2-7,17,CASSFRVAGGPVNEQYF,TGCGCCAGCAGCTTCAGGGTAGCGGGAGGGCCTGTAAACGAGCAGTACTTC
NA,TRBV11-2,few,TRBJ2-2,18,CASSSWTAPFKNTGELFF,TGTGCCAGCAGCTCCTGGACAGCACCCTTCAAGAACACCGGGGAGCTGTTTTTT
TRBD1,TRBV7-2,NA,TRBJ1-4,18,CASSSPRDRGLVSEKLFF,TGTGCCAGCAGCTCGCCCCGGGACAGGGGGCTGGTTAGTGAAAAACTGTTTTTT
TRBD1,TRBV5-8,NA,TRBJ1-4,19,CASSPRSDTLGQFDEKLFF,TGTGCCAGCAGCCCTCGGAGCGATACCTTGGGACAGTTTGATGAAAAACTGTTTTTT
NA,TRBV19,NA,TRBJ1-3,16,CASSTGSESSGNTIYF,TGTGCCAGTAGTACGGGGTCAGAGAGCTCTGGAAACACCATATATTTT
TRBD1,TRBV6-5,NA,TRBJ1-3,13,CASRATGSNTIYF,TGTGCCAGCAGGGCGACAGGGTCCAACACCATATATTTT
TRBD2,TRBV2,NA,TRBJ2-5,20,CASRRASGRRQGSGKETQYF,TGTGCCAGCAGGAGGGCTAGCGGGAGAAGGCAGGGTTCGGGTAAAGAGACCCAGTACTTC
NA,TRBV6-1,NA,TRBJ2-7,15,CASSEGGDGSYEQYF,TGTGCCAGCAGTGAAGGGGGGGACGGAAGCTACGAGCAGTACTTC
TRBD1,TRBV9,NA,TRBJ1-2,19,CASSVDGQTGGDANYGYTF,TGTGCCAGCAGCGTAGATGGACAGACAGGGGGCGACGCTAACTATGGCTACACCTTC
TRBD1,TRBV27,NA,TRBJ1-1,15,CASSSGQGENTEAFF,TGTGCCAGCAGTTCCGGACAGGGTGAAAACACTGAAGCTTTCTTT
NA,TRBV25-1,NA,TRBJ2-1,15,CASSESMGADNEQFF,TGTGCCAGCAGTGAATCGATGGGGGCTGACAATGAGCAGTTCTTC
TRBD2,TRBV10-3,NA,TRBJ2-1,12,CATRTSYNEQFF,TGTGCCACGAGGACTAGTTACAATGAGCAGTTCTTC
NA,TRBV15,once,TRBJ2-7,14,CATSEDREGDEQYF,TGTGCCACCAGCGAGGACAGGGAGGGGGACGAGCAGTACTTC
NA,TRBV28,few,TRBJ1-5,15,CASSLGGDSNQPQHF,TGTGCCAGCAGTTTGGGGGGGGATAGCAATCAGCCCCAGCATTTT
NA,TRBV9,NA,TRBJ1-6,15,CASSVGGQGNSPLHF,TGTGCCAGCAGCGTAGGGGGTCAGGGGAATTCACCCCTCCACTTT
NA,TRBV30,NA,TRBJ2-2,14,CACGGYPNTGELFF,TGTGCCTGTGGGGGGTACCCGAACACCGGGGAGCTGTTTTTT
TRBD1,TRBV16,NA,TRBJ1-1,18,CASSHPPDRGFRDTEAFF,TGTGCCAGCAGCCACCCCCCGGACAGGGGATTCCGGGACACTGAAGCTTTCTTT
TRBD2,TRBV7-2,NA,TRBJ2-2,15,CASSLGSGSTGELFF,TGTGCCAGCAGCTTGGGTAGCGGGAGCACCGGGGAGCTGTTTTTT
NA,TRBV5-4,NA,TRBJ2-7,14,CASSARQDSYEQYF,TGTGCCAGCAGCGCCCGACAGGACTCCTACGAGCAGTACTTC
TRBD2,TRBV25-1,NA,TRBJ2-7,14,CASSEPGGFYEQYF,TGTGCCAGCAGTGAACCGGGAGGGTTCTACGAGCAGTACTTC
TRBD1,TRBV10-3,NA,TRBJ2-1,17,CAISEGQGPTLDNEQFF,TGTGCCATCAGTGAAGGACAGGGACCTACGTTGGACAATGAGCAGTTCTTC
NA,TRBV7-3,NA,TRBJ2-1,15,CASSLGRSGYNEQFF,TGTGCCAGCAGCTTAGGACGGAGCGGCTACAATGAGCAGTTCTTC
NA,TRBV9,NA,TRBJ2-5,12,CASSVRGETQYF,TGTGCCAGCAGCGTCAGGGGAGAGACCCAGTACTTC
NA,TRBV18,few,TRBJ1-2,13,CASSFRNFYGYTF,TGTGCCAGCTCATTCAGGAATTTCTATGGCTACACCTTC
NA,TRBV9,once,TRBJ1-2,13,CASSPLGDYGYTF,TGTGCCAGCAGCCCCCTCGGGGACTACGGCTACACCTTC
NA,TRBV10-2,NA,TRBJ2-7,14,CASSDRDPDYEQYF,TGCGCCAGCAGTGACAGGGATCCCGACTACGAGCAGTACTTC
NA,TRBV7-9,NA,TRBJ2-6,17,CASSLEQDNSGANVLTF,TGTGCCAGCAGCTTAGAGCAGGATAACTCTGGGGCCAACGTCCTGACTTTC
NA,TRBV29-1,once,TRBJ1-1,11,CSVETGTEAFF,TGCAGCGTTGAAACAGGGACTGAAGCTTTCTTT
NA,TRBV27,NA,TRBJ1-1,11,CASSCGGTAFF,TGTGCCAGCAGTTGCGGGGGCACGGCTTTCTTT
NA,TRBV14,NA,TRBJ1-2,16,CASSQDSRQTLYGYTF,TGTGCCAGCAGCCAGGATTCCAGACAGACCCTCTATGGCTACACCTTC
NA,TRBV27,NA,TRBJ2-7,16,CASISSGRGGAYEQYF,TGTGCCAGCATTTCCTCCGGTCGGGGCGGGGCCTACGAGCAGTACTTC